Listed here are 27 T cell receptor beta chains from one sample, sequenced in a study of radiotherapy plus CTLA-4 blockade in lung cancer. Using immunoSEQ multiplex PCR, the repertoire was profiled, and TCRdb retains in-frame clones only, with some absent. The sample shows 55,000 to 65,000 clones, less than 85% of them seen only once. The input for sequencing was peripheral blood, taken from a patient treated with radiotherapy plus ipilimumab. The receptor set was obtained from a human donor with non-small cell lung cancer who had a complete response to radiotherapy plus ipilimumab.

CDR3 sequence: CASSDDRGAISGNTIYF. The CDR3 coding sequence is TGTGCCAGCAGTGACGACAGGGGCGCGATCTCTGGAAACACCATATATTTT. This chain uses TRBV25-1 with TRBJ1-3; TRBD1 agrees at 8 bases. The CDR3 is made up of 17 amino acids. J gave up 0 bases and V 3 bases, and 7 bases lay outside the gene matches. From germline, CDR1 is MGHDK and CDR2 SYGVNS.

CDR3: CASSVRGSGTGELFF. The CDR3 region has the DNA TGTGCCAGCAGCGTGAGAGGGAGCGGCACCGGGGAGCTGTTTTTT. The V and J genes are TRBV9 and TRBJ2-2; D might be TRBD2 (5 bases). The CDR3 loop spans 15 amino acids. Germline loops: CDR1 SGDLS, CDR2 YYNGEE. Trimming stripped 2 bases from V and 4 bases from J, with 12 bases between.

V usage is TRBV2 and J usage is TRBJ2-2, with TRBD2 matching over 8 bases. The CDR3 loop spans 15 amino acids. Germline CDR1 and CDR2: SNHLY and FYNNEI. The V segment lost 6 bases and the J segment 5 bases; nucleotides outside the gene matches: 8. CDR3 amino acids: CASRGTSGWTGELFF. CDR3 DNA sequence: TGTGCCAGCAGGGGGACTAGTGGATGGACCGGGGAGCTGTTTTTT.

V usage is TRBV18 and J usage is TRBJ2-7; tentatively, D is TRBD2 (5 bases). Germline-derived CDR1 and CDR2 are KGHSH and LQKENI. V dropped 6 bases and J dropped 3 bases, with 18 bases sitting between them. The CDR3 has 15 amino acids. CDR3 sequence: CASSPMTGEYYEQYF. The CDR3 bases are TGTGCCAGCTCGCCCATGACTGGGGAGTACTACGAGCAGTACTTC. Full variable domain (rest looked up from reference TRBV18 and TRBJ2-7): NAGVMQNPRHLVRRRGQEARLRCSPMKGHSHVYWYRQLPEEGLKFMVYLQKENIIDESGMPKERFSAEFPKEGPSILRIQQVVRGDSAAYFCASSPMTGEYYEQYFGPGTRLTVT.

Worth noting for this clone: The junction does not match germline at one end; this may be a read error. V usage is TRBV7-7 and J usage is TRBJ2-2; a possible D gene is TRBD2 (5 bases). The CDR3 loop spans 16 amino acids. Germline V lookup: CDR1 SSHAT, CDR2 FNYEAQ (reference sequence). CDR3 bases: TGTGCTAGCAGCTTAAGTTCCCTCGTTGGAGGCGGGGAGCTGTTTTTT. Its protein product is CASSLSSLVGGGELFF.

The chain joins TRBV7-6 to TRBJ2-7, with a possible D match to TRBD2 (7 bases). The CDR3 totals 17 residues. The germline V and J ends were trimmed by 6 bases and 1 base, with 22 bases remaining between them. Per germline, CDR1 SGHVS and CDR2 FNYEAQ. As DNA, the CDR3 is TGTGCCAGCAGTTCCCACCCCTCCGGGGGGCTATCCTACGAGCAGTACTTC. Amino acids: CASSSHPSGGLSYEQYF.

This clone was picked up one time. The V call is TRBV9, the J call TRBJ2-3; D is possibly TRBD1 (6 bases). V was trimmed by 4 bases and J by 6 bases, leaving 18 bases between them. This CDR3 is built from 15 residues. Germline V gene data show CDR1 as SGDLS and CDR2 as YYNGEE. In DNA form, the CDR3 reads TGTGCCAGCAGCCGGAGACAGGCCGAAATTGATACGCAGTATTTT. Translating gives CASSRRQAEIDTQYF. Full variable domain (missing parts from reference TRBV9 and TRBJ2-3): DSGVTQTPKHLITATGQRVTLRCSPRSGDLSVYWYQQSLDQGLQFLIQYYNGEERAKGNILERFSAQQFPDLHSELNLSSLELGDSALYFCASSRRQAEIDTQYFGPGTRLTVL.

This rearrangement joins TRBV11-2 to TRBJ1-2, with 8 bases fitting TRBD1. The CDR3 contains 15 residues. Trimming took 1 base from V and 8 from J; bases not matched to a gene: 9. The germline CDR1 and CDR2 sequences are SGHAT and FQNNGV. The CDR3 DNA reads as TGTGCCAGCAGCTTAGGCCAGGCAGGGGGCTGGGGCTACACCTTC. Amino acids: CASSLGQAGGWGYTF.

V is TRBV7-8 and J is TRBJ2-7; D not resolved. The germline V and J ends were trimmed by 8 bases and 5 bases, with 4 bases remaining between them. The CDR3 extends over 9 amino acids. Germline lookup yields CDR1 SGHVS and CDR2 FQNEAQ. CDR3 region: CASGHEQYF. CDR3 coding DNA: TGTGCCAGCGGCCACGAGCAGTACTTC.

This clone was detected once. The rearrangement links TRBV2 to TRBJ1-4; D remains unclear. V gave up 5 bases and J gave up 4 bases, with 11 bases separating them. CDR1 SNHLY and CDR2 FYNNEI come from the germline V gene. The length of the CDR3 is 14 residues. DNA for the CDR3: TGTGCCAGCAGTTATAACGGGATTAATGAAAAACTGTTTTTT. Translation gives CASSYNGINEKLFF.

This clone was seen once. This chain links TRBV6-5 with TRBJ1-5; D is perhaps TRBD1 (6 bases). V dropped 6 bases and J dropped 7 bases, with 16 bases sitting between them. Germline CDR1 MNHEY, CDR2 SVGAGI. This CDR3 spans 14 amino acids. CDR3 nucleotide sequence: TGTGCCAGCAGCGCGGCCACAGGGTACCAGCCCCAGCATTTT. Its translation is CASSAATGYQPQHF.

This clone occurred a few times. The rearrangement joins TRBV6-6 to TRBJ2-2, with D uncertain. This CDR3 has 14 residues. Germline V lookup: CDR1 MNHNY, CDR2 SVGAGI (reference sequence). Trimming took 7 bases from V and 2 from J, leaving 11 bases between them. The CDR3 nucleotides are TGTGCCAGCAAACTGAGGCGAAACACCGGGGAGCTGTTTTTT. It yields the protein CASKLRRNTGELFF.

The CDR3 loop reads CSVGRDSHAGIEKLFF. CDR3 sequence (DNA): TGCAGCGTGGGTAGGGACAGCCACGCCGGTATTGAAAAACTGTTTTTT. The V and J genes are TRBV29-1 and TRBJ1-4; 7 positions agree with TRBD1. CDR3 length equals 16 residues. Germline values: CDR1 SQVTM, CDR2 ANQGSEA. V was pared by 6 bases and J by 7 bases, with 17 bases of the junction left unmatched.

On this clone: At one boundary the junction diverges from the germline segment, which might be a read error. The rearrangement uses TRBV6-1 and TRBJ1-2; D remains unclear. This CDR3 is 14 amino acids long. CDR1 and CDR2 (germline): MNHNS, SASEGT. CDR3 in amino acids: CASSDSSWAYGCTF. The DNA for the CDR3 is TGTGCCAGCAGTGACAGCTCCTGGGCCTATGGCTGCACCTTC.

This clone was counted only a few times. The V call is TRBV25-1, the J call TRBJ1-3; D might be TRBD1 (5 bases). Trimming stripped 3 bases from V and 1 base from J, with 16 bases between. This CDR3 is 17 amino acids long. Germline V gene data show CDR1 as MGHDK and CDR2 as SYGVNS. CDR3 coding DNA: TGTGCCAGCAGTGATACCCGGACCAGGGTATCTGGAAACACCATATATTTT. Translated: CASSDTRTRVSGNTIYF.

The chain joins TRBV27 to TRBJ1-6, with TRBD1 matching over 7 bases. This CDR3 region has 16 residues. V gave up 8 bases and J gave up 6 bases; unmatched junction bases: 13. CDR1 is MNHEY and CDR2 is SMNVEV in the germline V gene (reference sequence). The CDR3 spells CASRRGLTGTNSPLHF. CDR3 coding DNA: TGTGCCAGCCGTAGGGGGCTTACAGGGACTAATTCACCCCTCCACTTT.

The genes are TRBV30 and TRBJ1-2; 8 nucleotides match TRBD1. CDR1 GTSNPN and CDR2 SVGIG come from the germline V gene (reference sequence). There are 13 residues in the CDR3. With 2 bases clipped from V and 9 bases from J, the junction kept 8 bases outside the gene matches. CDR3 sequence (DNA): TGTGCCTGGAGTCTCCTTGACAGGGGACGCTACACCTTC. Its protein product is CAWSLLDRGRYTF.

CDR3 loop: CASSRQGMGTDTQYF. The CDR3 region has the DNA TGCGCCAGCAGCCGACAGGGGATGGGCACAGATACGCAGTATTTT. The chain has TRBV4-1 and TRBJ2-3; 8 bases are a match to TRBD1. Per germline, CDR1 MGHRA and CDR2 YSYEKL. The CDR3 has 15 residues. The ends lost 4 bases at V and 1 base at J; junction bases unmatched: 4.

The rearrangement links TRBV7-2 to TRBJ2-6; tentatively, D is TRBD1 (5 bases). This CDR3 comprises 19 residues. The germline gives CDR1 SGHTA, CDR2 FQGNSA. Between the trimmed V and J ends, which lost 1 base and 0 bases, there was a span of 16 bases. CDR3 sequence reads: CASSLVTGLTLSGANVLTF. The CDR3 nucleotides are TGTGCCAGCAGCTTAGTTACAGGCCTAACTCTCTCTGGGGCCAACGTCCTGACTTTC.

The table lists this clone with a few counts. This chain joins TRBV5-1 and TRBJ2-5; TRBD1 matches 12 bases. V dropped 4 bases and J dropped 2; count of bases not matched to a gene: 6. The CDR3 contains 16 residues. CDR1 is SGHRS, CDR2 YFSETQ, per germline. The CDR3 region has the DNA TGCGCCAGCAGCGGGGGGACAGGGGGCTATCAAGAGACCCAGTACTTC. Amino acid sequence: CASSGGTGGYQETQYF.

The chain uses TRBV6-6 and TRBJ1-5; 10 bases fit TRBD1. The CDR3 has 14 residues. The germline V gene encodes CDR1 MNHNY and CDR2 SVGAGI (reference sequence). With 6 bases clipped from V and 7 bases from J, the junction kept 6 bases outside the gene matches. CDR3 nucleotide sequence: TGTGCCAGCAGCCAAGGACAGGGGGGCCAGCCCCAGCATTTT. This translates into CASSQGQGGQPQHF.

The chain links TRBV6-4 to TRBJ2-7; D is ambiguous. This CDR3 contains 14 residues. The germline V gene encodes CDR1 MRHNA and CDR2 SNTAGT. Between the trimmed V and J ends, which lost 2 bases and 3 bases, there was a span of 11 bases. This chain's CDR3 is CASSDVLRYYEQYF. Written as DNA, the CDR3 is TGTGCCAGCAGTGACGTTCTCCGCTACTACGAGCAGTACTTC.

This clone was recorded a few times. V usage is TRBV7-6 and J usage is TRBJ2-1, with D perhaps matching TRBD2 (5 bases). The V gene's germline CDR1 is SGHVS and CDR2 FNYEAQ. This CDR3 region has 14 residues. V dropped 0 bases and J dropped 3 bases, with 6 bases sitting between them. CDR3 sequence: CASSLAGSYNEQFF. DNA for the CDR3: TGTGCCAGCAGCTTAGCGGGGAGCTACAATGAGCAGTTCTTC.

This clone was seen a handful of times. The chain joins TRBV6-6 to TRBJ2-7; 9 bases align to TRBD2. The CDR3 extends over 14 amino acids. With 5 bases clipped from V and 1 base from J, the junction kept 3 bases outside the gene matches. Per germline, CDR1 MNHNY and CDR2 SVGAGI (reference sequence). The CDR3 DNA follows: TGTGCCAGCAGTACCACTAGCGGGTCCTACGAGCAGTACTTC. It is translated as CASSTTSGSYEQYF.

The chain uses TRBV5-5 and TRBJ1-1; D gene uncertain. This CDR3 region has 13 residues. The germline V gene encodes CDR1 SGHKS and CDR2 YYEKEE (reference sequence). V was trimmed by 1 base and J by 6 bases, leaving 10 bases between them. Written as DNA, the CDR3 is TGTGCCAGCAGCTTGAACAGTCCGGCTGAAGCTTTCTTT. Its protein product is CASSLNSPAEAFF.

This clone was observed once. This chain uses TRBV30 with TRBJ1-2; 11 bases are shared with TRBD1. This CDR3 is built from 16 residues. V was clipped by 2 bases and J by 6 bases; unmatched bases: 11. CDR1 and CDR2 from the germline V gene are GTSNPN and SVGIG (reference sequence). The CDR3 loop reads CAWSPGQGEVIDGYTF. The CDR3 nucleotides read TGTGCCTGGAGTCCGGGACAGGGGGAGGTTATCGATGGCTACACCTTC.

The chain combines TRBV25-1 with TRBJ1-2; a possible D gene is TRBD1 (6 bases). CDR1 is MGHDK, CDR2 SYGVNS, per germline. Trimming stripped 2 bases from V and 3 bases from J, with 10 bases between. CDR3 length: 14 residues. CDR3 in amino acids: CASSEQGWDYGYTF. In DNA form, the CDR3 reads TGTGCCAGCAGTGAACAGGGGTGGGACTATGGCTACACCTTC.